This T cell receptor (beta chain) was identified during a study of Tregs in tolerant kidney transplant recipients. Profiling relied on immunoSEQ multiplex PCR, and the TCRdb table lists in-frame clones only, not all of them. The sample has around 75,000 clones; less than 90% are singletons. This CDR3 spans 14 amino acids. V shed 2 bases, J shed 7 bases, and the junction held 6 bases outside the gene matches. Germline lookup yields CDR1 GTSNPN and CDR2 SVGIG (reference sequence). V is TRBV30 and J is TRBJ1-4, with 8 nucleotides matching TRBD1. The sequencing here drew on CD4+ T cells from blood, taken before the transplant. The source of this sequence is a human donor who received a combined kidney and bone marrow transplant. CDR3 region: CAWSSAGGFEKLFF. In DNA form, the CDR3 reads TGTGCCTGGAGTTCGGCAGGGGGCTTTGAAAAACTGTTTTTT.